The sequence of this T cell receptor (beta chain) was determined in a study of cytomegalovirus exposure and HLA in healthy donors. Both 60 Vbeta primers and 13 Jbeta primers went into the PCR. Only in-frame clones appear in the TCRdb table, and some are missing; sequencing was by immunoSEQ multiplex PCR. This repertoire shows 200,000 to 250,000 clones, around 80% found once; its top ten account for 15% to 18%. V lost 6 bases, J lost 7 bases, and 12 bases lay in between. CDR1 is SGHTA and CDR2 is FQGTGA in the germline V gene. The CDR3 contains 13 residues. The chain has TRBV7-3 and TRBJ2-2; D gene uncertain. Sequenced input: PBMCs. The source of this sequence is a man aged 40-49 years in good health and CMV-seronegative. CDR3: CASSSPRNGELFF. CDR3 coding DNA: TGTGCCAGCAGTTCCCCCCGTAACGGGGAGCTGTTTTTT.